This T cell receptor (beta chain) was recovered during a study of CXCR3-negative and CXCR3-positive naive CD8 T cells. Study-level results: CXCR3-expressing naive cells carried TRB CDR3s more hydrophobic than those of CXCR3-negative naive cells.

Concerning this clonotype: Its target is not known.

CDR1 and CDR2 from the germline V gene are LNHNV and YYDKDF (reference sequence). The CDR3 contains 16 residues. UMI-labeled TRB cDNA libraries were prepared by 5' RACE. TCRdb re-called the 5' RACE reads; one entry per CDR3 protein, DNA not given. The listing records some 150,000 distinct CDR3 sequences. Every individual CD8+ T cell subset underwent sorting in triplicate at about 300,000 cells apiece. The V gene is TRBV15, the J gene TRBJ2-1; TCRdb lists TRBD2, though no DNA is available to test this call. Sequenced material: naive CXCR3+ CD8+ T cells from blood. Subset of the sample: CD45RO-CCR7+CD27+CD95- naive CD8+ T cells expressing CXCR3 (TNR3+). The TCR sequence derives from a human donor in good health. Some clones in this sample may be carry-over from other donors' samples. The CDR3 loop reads CATSEVAGGRYNEQFF.